These 8 T cell receptor beta chains share one sample of origin, sequenced in a study of metastatic and nonmetastatic thyroid tumors. Via MiXCR, TCRdb re-called the PCR reads. This sample has almost 70,000 clones, with 11% to 15% found just once. Prior to thyroid surgery, none of the patients had received any treatment. The sequenced sample was blood. The receptor source for this set is a male donor with papillary thyroid cancer or a benign thyroid nodule (not recorded which). Some clones in this sample may be carry-over from other donors' samples.

This clone was counted many times. The gene calls are TRBV7-6 and TRBJ1-3; D is possibly TRBD1 (6 bases). Germline CDR1 and CDR2: SGHVS and FNYEAQ. The CDR3 has 15 amino acids. V dropped 4 bases and J dropped 0 bases, with 10 bases sitting between them. The CDR3 spells CASSSRGTSGNTIYF. CDR3 nucleotide sequence: TGTGCCAGCAGCTCCAGGGGTACCTCTGGAAACACCATATATTTT.

This clone appeared many times. The same CDR3 is also encoded by other DNA sequences in this sample. CDR3 coding DNA: TGTGCCTGGAGTGTTAGTTACGAGCAGTACTTC. The encoded protein is CAWSVSYEQYF. The chain employs TRBV30 and TRBJ2-7; D call uncertain. The CDR3 is 11 residues long. The germline V and J ends were trimmed by 0 bases and 4 bases, with 4 bases remaining between them. The V gene's germline CDR1 is GTSNPN and CDR2 SVGIG (reference sequence).

Comments on this clone: Other DNA sequences in this sample translate to the same CDR3. The chain employs TRBV20-1 and TRBJ2-5; TRBD1 is a possible D gene (5 bases). Germline V lookup: CDR1 DFQATT, CDR2 SNEGSKA (reference sequence). The CDR3 sequence is 14 residues long. Trimming removed 6 bases at V and 11 bases at J, with 25 bases between. The CDR3 coding sequence is TGCAGTGCGCATGCAGACAGATCCCAAGAAACACAGTACTTC. Translated: CSAHADRSQETQYF.

This clone was recorded at least ten times. A much more abundant neighbour one base away suggests this may be a read error. Other nucleotide sequences from this sample produce the same CDR3. The CDR3 spells CASSSPGFRSPLHF. For the CDR3, the DNA is TGTGCCAGCAGCTCTCCCGGGTTCCGATCACCTCTCCACTTT. J is TRBJ1-6 and V is TRBV27, with D uncertain. The CDR3 runs to 14 residues. CDR1 is MNHEY, CDR2 SMNVEV, per germline (reference sequence).

This clone was found many times. This rearrangement joins TRBV2 to TRBJ2-3; TRBD2 agrees at 7 bases. V shed 6 bases, J shed 2 bases, and the junction held 8 bases outside the gene matches. Germline values: CDR1 SNHLY, CDR2 FYNNEI. The CDR3 runs 15 residues. The chain's CDR3 is CASRRELINTDTQYF. The CDR3 DNA reads TGTGCCAGCAGGCGGGAGCTGATTAACACAGATACGCAGTATTTT.

This clone was detected many times. Other DNA variants within this sample encode the same CDR3. This sequence joins TRBV7-3 and TRBJ2-2; no reliable D call. The CDR3 contains 14 residues. Germline CDR1 is SGHTA and CDR2 is FQGTGA. Trimming pared 2 bases from V and 5 bases from J, leaving 9 bases between. This chain's CDR3 is CASSLARGTGELFF. For the CDR3, the DNA is TGTGCCAGCAGCTTAGCTAGAGGAACCGGGGAGCTGTTTTTT. The full variable domain, its missing parts supplied by reference TRBV7-3 and TRBJ2-2, is GAGVSQTPSNKVTEKGKYVELRCDPISGHTALYWYRQSLGQGPEFLIYFQGTGAADDSGLPNDRFFAVRPEGSVSTLKIQRTERGDSAVYLCASSLARGTGELFFGEGSRLTVL.

In its sample, this clone is medium-sized. The rearrangement links TRBV28 to TRBJ1-1; 10 bases map to TRBD1. Germline V gene data show CDR1 as MDHEN and CDR2 as SYDVKM. Losses at the gene ends were 6 bases for V and 3 bases for J; bases not matched to a gene: 13. CDR3 length: 17 amino acids. The CDR3 region is CASSPARDRGLYTEAFF. DNA of the CDR3: TGTGCCAGCAGCCCAGCGCGGGACAGGGGTTTGTACACTGAAGCTTTCTTT. The full variable domain, completed using reference TRBV28 and TRBJ1-1, is DVKVTQSSRYLVKRTGEKVFLECVQDMDHENMFWYRQDPGLGLRLIYFSYDVKMKEKGDIPEGYSVSREKKERFSLILESASTNQTSMYLCASSPARDRGLYTEAFFGQGTRLTVV.

The chain recombines TRBV19 with TRBJ2-2; D not resolved. The germline V and J ends were trimmed by 4 bases and 4 bases, with 10 bases remaining between them. The CDR3 is made up of 14 amino acids. Germline loops: CDR1 LNHDA, CDR2 SQIVND (reference sequence). DNA of the CDR3: TGTGCCAGTAGTAGTCAAGCCTCCACCGGGGAGCTGTTTTTT. Its protein is CASSSQASTGELFF.